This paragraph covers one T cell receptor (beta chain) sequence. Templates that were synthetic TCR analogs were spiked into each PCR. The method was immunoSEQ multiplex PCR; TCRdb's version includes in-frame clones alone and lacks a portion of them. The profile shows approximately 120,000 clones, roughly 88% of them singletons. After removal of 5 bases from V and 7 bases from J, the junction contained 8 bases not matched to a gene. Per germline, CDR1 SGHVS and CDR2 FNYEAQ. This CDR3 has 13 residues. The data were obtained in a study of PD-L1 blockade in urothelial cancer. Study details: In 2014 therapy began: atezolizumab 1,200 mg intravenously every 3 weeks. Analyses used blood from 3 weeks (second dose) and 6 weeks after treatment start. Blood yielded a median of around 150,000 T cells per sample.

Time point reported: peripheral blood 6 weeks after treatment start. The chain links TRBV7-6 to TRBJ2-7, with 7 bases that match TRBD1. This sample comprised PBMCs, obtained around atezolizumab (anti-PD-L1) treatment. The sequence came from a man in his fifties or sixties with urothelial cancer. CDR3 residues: CASSLRTGGEQYF. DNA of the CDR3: TGTGCCAGCAGCCTGAGGACAGGAGGAGAGCAGTACTTC.